This T cell receptor (beta chain) is from a study of type 1 regulatory T cells (dated by TCRdb to the early 2020s). In the study overall: The study characterized an in vitro protocol that generated a Tr1-enriched, alloantigen-specific CD4 T cell product named T-allo10. T-allo10 was being evaluated clinically in patients with hematological malignancies who were receiving allogeneic hematopoietic stem cell transplantation.

Donor-derived T-allo10 cells were described as specific for host alloantigens, anergic, and capable of alloantigen-specific suppression. The instrument given in TCRdb is Illumina MiSeq. The raw public data were reprocessed by TCRdb itself: fastp quality trimming at Q25, MiXCR clonotype calling, in-frame beta chains only. Merged by CDR3 protein, the rows form single entries marked with the most common genes and DNA. This sample has 60,000 to 80,000 distinct CDR3 sequences in its table, and approximately 64% of those were observed once. The top ten constitute 7.6% of the sample. The CDR3 runs 15 residues from the cysteine to the phenylalanine. Only CDR3 DNA remains: 45 bases, in frame from the first base. Taken from the germline V gene, the CDR1 and CDR2 loops are KGHSH and LQKENI. Trimming at the junction amounts to 3 bases on V and 2 bases on J, and the germline ends lie 11 bases apart. On this clonotype itself: What antigen it recognizes has not been identified. No base-level quality is on record; no much larger clone is a single base apart.

The rearrangement combines TRBV18 with TRBJ2-1, with the D gene too uncertain to name. Material for sequencing was cultured T cells, either the whole culture or a sorted T cell fraction (not recorded which). The cell subset or site label, as the study defines it: Tr1-enriched cell product generated in vitro against host alloantigens. The TCR comes from a human donor in good health. DNA sequence: TGTGCCAGCTCACCCTCTGCCAGCCCCTACAATGAGCAGTTCTTC. It codes for CASSPSASPYNEQFF.